The 17 T cell receptor beta chains reported below all come from one sample, sequenced in a study of human CD8 memory T cell subsets. The authors defined TPEX cells as CCR7+ PD-1+ TIGIT+ early memory CD8+ T cells carrying exhausted-like traits. TCR beta libraries were made by UMI-labeled 5' RACE. TCRdb reworked the 5' RACE reads into one entry per CDR3 protein, no DNA. The repertoire table contains more than 5,500 distinct CDR3 sequences. Material for sequencing was CD8+ T cells from PBMCs. These receptors all stem from a human donor in good health.

The chain recombines TRBV20-1 with TRBJ2-1; TCRdb's assignment of TRBD2 cannot be checked, as there is no DNA. From germline, CDR1 is DFQATT and CDR2 SNEGSKA (reference sequence). The CDR3 runs 14 residues. The CDR3 is CSARPSGIGNEQFF.

J is TRBJ2-5 and V is TRBV6-5; with no DNA, the TCRdb D assignment of TRBD1 cannot be verified. Germline V gives CDR1 MNHEY, CDR2 SVGAGI. The CDR3 runs to 15 residues. The CDR3 spells CASSPWSSGTETQYF.

This chain links TRBV7-9 with TRBJ2-1; as DNA is missing, the TRBD1 call by TCRdb cannot be tested. Per germline, CDR1 SEHNR and CDR2 FQNEAQ (reference sequence). The CDR3 length is 12 residues. CDR3: CATLDGYNEQFF.

This chain connects TRBV10-3 to TRBJ1-5. Germline CDR1 is ENHRY and CDR2 is SYGVKD. The CDR3 is 15 residues long. CDR3 residues: CAISDVTQADQPQHF.

The chain combines TRBV10-1 with TRBJ2-2; TCRdb designates TRBD1, a call that cannot be tested without DNA. Looked up from germline, CDR1 is WNHNN and CDR2 is SYGVQD (reference sequence). This CDR3 comprises 15 residues. The CDR3 sequence: CASSAGRKNTGELFF.

The chain recombines TRBV9 with TRBJ2-1; without DNA, the TCRdb call of TRBD1 cannot be checked. The CDR3 sequence is 13 residues long. CDR1 is SGDLS and CDR2 is YYNGEE in the germline V gene. The CDR3 loop reads CASSVGQHNEQFF.

The rearrangement uses TRBV5-4 and TRBJ2-2; TCRdb proposes TRBD2, but this gene call is untestable without DNA. The germline V gene encodes CDR1 SGHNT and CDR2 YYREEE (reference sequence). The CDR3 is made up of 16 amino acids. Here the CDR3 reads CASSWGLASNTGELFF.

V and J are TRBV28 and TRBJ2-7; the TCRdb call, TRBD2, lacks DNA for checking. This CDR3 is built from 13 residues. The germline gives CDR1 MDHEN, CDR2 SYDVKM. This CDR3 is CASSPRENYEQYF.

Its frequency marks this clonotype as medium-sized. V usage is TRBV7-6 and J usage is TRBJ2-3; lacking DNA, the TRBD2 call made by TCRdb goes unchecked. CDR3 length: 16 amino acids. Germline lookup yields CDR1 SGHVS and CDR2 FNYEAQ. The CDR3 loop is CASSPRTSGNTDTQYF.

CDR3 residues: CASSPEVTGGTEAFF. The chain links TRBV7-9 to TRBJ1-1; TCRdb's D call, TRBD1, is unchecked because there is no DNA. The CDR3 runs to 15 residues. Germline V CDR1 and CDR2: SEHNR, FQNEAQ (reference sequence). Full variable domain (rest looked up from reference TRBV7-9 and TRBJ1-1): DTGVSQNPRHKITKRGQNVTFRCDPISEHNRLYWYRQTLGQGPEFLTYFQNEAQLEKSRLLSDRFSAERPKGSFSTLEIQRTEQGDSAMYLCASSPEVTGGTEAFFGQGTRLTVV.

This clonotype is deemed large by its frequency. The chain carries TRBV29-1 and TRBJ2-2; TCRdb's D gene call, TRBD1, goes unchecked for lack of DNA. Germline-derived CDR1 and CDR2 are SQVTM and ANQGSEA. The CDR3 spans 15 residues. The CDR3 is CSVAPTGGGTGELFF.

V usage is TRBV30 and J usage is TRBJ2-1. Germline CDR1 and CDR2: GTSNPN and SVGIG (reference sequence). The CDR3 totals 15 residues. This CDR3 reads CAWTGTDTSYNEQFF. Looking up the rest from reference TRBV30 and TRBJ2-1 gives the full variable domain: SQTIHQWPATLVQPVGSPLSLECTVEGTSNPNLYWYRQAAGRGLQLLFYSVGIGQISSEVPQNLSASRPQDRQFILSSKKLLLSDSGFYLCAWTGTDTSYNEQFFGPGTRLTVL.

This clonotype shows up as medium-sized by frequency. V gene TRBV27 combines with J gene TRBJ2-2; the TCRdb call, TRBD2, lacks DNA for checking. The CDR3 loop spans 15 amino acids. In germline, CDR1 is MNHEY, CDR2 SMNVEV (reference sequence). This chain's CDR3 is CASSLFGGSYGELFF.

The rearrangement links TRBV27 to TRBJ1-5. The germline V gene has CDR1 MNHEY and CDR2 SMNVEV (reference sequence). This CDR3 spans 17 amino acids. CDR3: CASVPSAMGTTYQPQHF.

The J gene is TRBJ2-1, the V gene TRBV15; TCRdb calls TRBD1, which cannot be checked without DNA. The germline V gene encodes CDR1 LNHNV and CDR2 YYDKDF (reference sequence). The CDR3 covers 14 residues. CDR3 loop: CATSRDRGIGEQFF.

Its frequency marks this clonotype as medium-sized (0.01 to 0.1%). The chain combines TRBV2 with TRBJ2-5; TCRdb designates TRBD1, a call that cannot be tested without DNA. The CDR3 loop spans 13 amino acids. The germline V gene has CDR1 SNHLY and CDR2 FYNNEI. Here the CDR3 reads CASKYRDQETQYF.

V is TRBV19 and J is TRBJ2-1; with no DNA, the TCRdb D assignment of TRBD2 cannot be verified. The CDR3 contains 15 residues. The V gene's germline CDR1 is LNHDA and CDR2 SQIVND (reference sequence). The CDR3 spells CASDPRDSTRNEQFF. Looking up the rest from reference TRBV19 and TRBJ2-1 gives the full variable domain: DGGITQSPKYLFRKEGQNVTLSCEQNLNHDAMYWYRQDPGQGLRLIYYSQIVNDFQKGDIAEGYSVSREKKESFPLTVTSAQKNPTAFYLCASDPRDSTRNEQFFGPGTRLTVL.